A selection of T cell receptor beta chains follows, all from one sample in a study of CD8 T cells in Susac syndrome. TCRdb ran MiXCR on the immunoSEQ multiplex PCR reads and lists one entry per CDR3 protein. The sample records some 260,000 distinct CDR3 sequences, around 95% being singletons. The sequenced sample consisted of CD4+ T cells from PBMCs. These receptors came from a human donor with multiple sclerosis. Both conserved end residues are part of each CDR3. A D gene is named only where the DNA matches it firmly. For some rows the clone size is stated as once, few or many, or as a class when expanded; others skip it.

>TRBV24-1|NA|TRBJ2-2|NA
CATARENTGELFF
TGTGCCACCGCGCGCGAGAACACCGGGGAGCTGTTTTTT
>TRBV9|NA|TRBJ1-1|NA
CASSVESTPRAFF
TGTGCCAGCAGCGTAGAATCGACCCCTCGAGCTTTCTTT
>TRBV20-1|NA|TRBJ1-5|TRBD1
CSASHRGRNQPQHF
TGCAGTGCTAGCCACAGGGGCCGCAATCAGCCCCAGCATTTT
>TRBV3-1|NA|TRBJ1-2|TRBD1
CASSQGQGFGYTF
TGTGCCAGCAGCCAGGGACAGGGCTTTGGCTACACCTTC
>TRBV29-1|NA|TRBJ2-2|TRBD2
CSVEKAAGAARELFF
TGCAGCGTTGAAAAGGCAGCGGGGGCGGCTCGGGAGCTGTTTTTT
>TRBV19|NA|TRBJ2-2|TRBD2
CASTRTSLGELFF
TGTGCCAGTACCCGGACTAGCCTCGGGGAGCTGTTTTTT
>TRBV19|NA|TRBJ1-1|NA
CASSIEQNTEAFF
TGTGCCAGTAGTATAGAGCAGAACACTGAAGCTTTCTTT
>TRBV30|NA|TRBJ2-2|NA
CAWSGLRAGELFF
TGTGCCTGGAGTGGCCTCCGGGCCGGGGAGCTGTTTTTT
>TRBV2|NA|TRBJ2-1|NA
CASRVRDEQFF
TGTGCCAGCAGGGTGCGGGATGAGCAGTTCTTC
>TRBV2|NA|TRBJ1-2|NA
CARRSRGRGYYGYTF
TGTGCCCGCAGGAGCCGGGGTCGGGGCTACTATGGCTACACCTTC
>TRBV5-4|NA|TRBJ2-5|NA
CASSLAGLRETQYF
TGTGCCAGCAGCTTAGCGGGCCTTAGGGAGACCCAGTACTTC
>TRBV23-1|once|TRBJ2-1|TRBD1
CASSQRWDRGDNEQFF
TGCGCCAGCAGTCAAAGGTGGGACAGGGGGGACAATGAGCAGTTCTTC
>TRBV5-4|NA|TRBJ2-6|NA
CASSFPASGANVLTF
TGTGCCAGCAGCTTTCCGGCTTCTGGGGCCAACGTCCTGACTTTC
>TRBV6-6|once|TRBJ1-5|NA
CASSYSWQLSNQPQHF
TGTGCCAGCAGTTACTCGTGGCAGTTAAGCAATCAGCCCCAGCATTTT
>TRBV6-5|NA|TRBJ2-3|NA
CASSYGQGRDTQYF
TGTGCCAGCAGTTACGGGCAGGGGCGAGATACGCAGTATTTT
>TRBV13|NA|TRBJ2-2|TRBD1
CASSWTGTGATGELFF
TGTGCCAGCAGCTGGACCGGGACAGGGGCAACCGGGGAGCTGTTTTTT
>TRBV19|NA|TRBJ1-2|NA
CASIGFNYGYTF
TGTGCCAGTATTGGTTTTAACTATGGCTACACCTTC
>TRBV28|NA|TRBJ2-4|TRBD1
CASSISLTGENIQYF
TGTGCCAGCAGCATCAGTCTGACAGGGGAAAACATTCAGTACTTC
>TRBV20-1|NA|TRBJ2-3|NA
CSARGFAGPSTDTQYF
TGCAGTGCTAGAGGTTTTGCGGGGCCTAGCACAGATACGCAGTATTTT
>TRBV25-1|NA|TRBJ2-1|TRBD2
CASSDWTRSGDEQFF
TGTGCCAGCAGTGACTGGACTAGATCTGGGGATGAGCAGTTCTTC
>TRBV5-1|once|TRBJ2-1|TRBD1
CASSLGTGVYEQFF
TGCGCCAGCAGCTTGGGGACAGGGGTTTATGAGCAGTTCTTC
>TRBV7-2|once|TRBJ2-2|NA
CASSLDYTGELFF
TGTGCCAGCAGCTTAGACTACACCGGGGAGCTGTTTTTT
>TRBV6-6|NA|TRBJ1-4|TRBD1
CASSYTNRGQNEKLFF
TGTGCCAGCAGTTACACAAACAGGGGGCAGAACGAAAAACTGTTTTTT
>TRBV7-6|NA|TRBJ1-1|NA
CASSLSDGFTEAFF
TGTGCCAGCAGCTTATCCGACGGTTTCACTGAAGCTTTCTTT
>TRBV6-5|once|TRBJ2-4|TRBD1
CASRSQGAIKNIQYF
TGTGCCAGCAGATCCCAGGGGGCAATAAAAAACATTCAGTACTTC
>TRBV3-1|NA|TRBJ2-3|NA
CASSQAAEGTDTQYF
TGTGCCAGCAGCCAAGCCGCTGAGGGGACAGATACGCAGTATTTT
>TRBV6-5|NA|TRBJ1-6|NA
CASSDGNSPLHF
TGTGCCAGCAGTGACGGGAATTCACCCCTCCACTTT
>TRBV5-1|NA|TRBJ2-7|TRBD1
CASSGQGSYEQYF
TGCGCCAGCAGCGGACAGGGGTCCTACGAGCAGTACTTC
>TRBV3-1|NA|TRBJ2-3|NA
CASSQRTGATDTQYF
TGTGCCAGCAGCCAAAGGACCGGGGCCACAGATACGCAGTATTTT
>TRBV3-1|NA|TRBJ2-3|NA
CASSQGGLLRTDTQYF
TGTGCCAGCAGCCAAGGGGGACTGCTACGCACAGATACGCAGTATTTT
>TRBV27|NA|TRBJ2-5|NA
CASSQQLGPQTQYF
TGTGCCAGCAGTCAACAACTAGGCCCTCAGACCCAGTACTTC
>TRBV19|NA|TRBJ2-5|NA
CASSTQGFGTQYF
TGTGCCAGTAGTACGCAGGGTTTTGGGACCCAGTACTTC
>TRBV11-1|NA|TRBJ2-6|TRBD1
CASSEPTTGQGPSGANVLTF
TGTGCCAGCAGCGAACCTACAACGGGACAGGGCCCCTCTGGGGCCAACGTCCTGACTTTC
>TRBV7-2|once|TRBJ1-1|NA
CASSLEPLGSTEAFF
TGTGCCAGCAGCTTAGAGCCCCTAGGCAGCACTGAAGCTTTCTTT
>TRBV5-1|NA|TRBJ2-5|TRBD2
CASSSPGTSGRRSYQETQYF
TGCGCCAGCAGCTCTCCCGGGACTAGCGGACGACGAAGCTACCAAGAGACCCAGTACTTC
>TRBV7-6|once|TRBJ1-4|TRBD1
CASSLQGGGNEKLFF
TGTGCCAGCAGCTTACAGGGGGGGGGAAATGAAAAACTGTTTTTT
>TRBV2|NA|TRBJ2-2|NA
CASKLLWQTNTGELFF
TGTGCCAGCAAGCTCCTTTGGCAAACGAACACCGGGGAGCTGTTTTTT
>TRBV4-1|NA|TRBJ2-5|TRBD1
CASGTGRFPRQETQYF
TGCGCCAGCGGGACAGGGAGATTTCCTCGGCAAGAGACCCAGTACTTC
>TRBV10-3|NA|TRBJ2-6|NA
CAISEPSNSGANVPTF
TGTGCCATCAGTGAACCCAGTAACTCTGGGGCCAACGTCCCGACTTTC